The 19 T cell receptor beta chains below were found in one sample sequenced in a study of OX40 agonist ivuxolimab in advanced cancers. Method: immunoSEQ multiplex PCR; TCRdb's copy keeps in-frame clones and lacks some. Of around 34,000 clones listed, 89% are singletons. The specimen comprised CD4+ or CD8+ T cells sorted from blood, sampled in a trial of the OX40 agonist ivuxolimab. The receptors come from an adult with an advanced solid tumor such as melanoma, head and neck, liver or kidney cancer.

The V and J genes are TRBV7-2 and TRBJ2-7; 8 bases align to TRBD2. The CDR3 sequence is 12 residues long. Germline assignment: CDR1 SGHTA and CDR2 FQGNSA. V lost 5 bases to trimming and J lost 6 bases; unmatched junction nucleotides: 3. Written as DNA, the CDR3 is TGTGCCAGCAGCCCGGGGGGGGTCGAGCAGTACTTC. Residues: CASSPGGVEQYF.

V is TRBV2 and J is TRBJ2-5; 15 bases line up with TRBD2. The germline gives CDR1 SNHLY, CDR2 FYNNEI. Trimming at V came to 8 bases and at J to 0 bases, leaving 10 bases not matched to a gene. This CDR3 is built from 18 residues. The CDR3 region has the DNA TGTGCCAGCTATACCGGGACTAGCGGGGGGCCCGACCAAGAGACCCAGTACTTC. This gives the protein CASYTGTSGGPDQETQYF.

A single count supports this clone. This rearrangement joins TRBV19 to TRBJ2-5; D could derive from TRBD1 or TRBD2 (5 bases each). TRBJ2-7 explains the end of the DNA better; the J call may be wrong. This CDR3 has 15 residues. Germline values: CDR1 LNHDA, CDR2 SQIVND (reference sequence). The chain's CDR3 is CASSPSSLGAYEQYF. CDR3 DNA sequence: TGTGCCAGTAGTCCCAGTTCTTTGGGGGCCTACGAGCAGTACTTC.

The chain uses TRBV9 and TRBJ2-3; the match to TRBD2 covers 8 bases. The junction had 6 bases not matched to a gene; V was cut back by 6 bases and J by 0 bases. Germline V gene lookup returns CDR1 SGDLS and CDR2 YYNGEE. This CDR3 contains 15 residues. The DNA for the CDR3 is TGTGCCAGCACCCCGGGGGGGCTTAGCACAGATACGCAGTATTTT. Translating it yields CASTPGGLSTDTQYF.

V usage is TRBV29-1 and J usage is TRBJ2-1; TRBD2 might be the D (5 bases). The germline V gene has CDR1 SQVTM and CDR2 ANQGSEA. V was shortened by 4 bases and J by 4 bases, with 11 bases between the two germline ends. This CDR3 region has 13 residues. Here the CDR3 reads CSVVRAGYNEQFF. The CDR3 DNA is TGCAGCGTTGTGAGGGCGGGTTACAATGAGCAGTTCTTC.

The chain uses TRBV29-1 and TRBJ1-5, with 11 bases that match TRBD1. Germline CDR1 and CDR2: SQVTM and ANQGSEA. V was clipped by 6 bases and J by 5 bases; unmatched bases: 3. The CDR3 sequence is 13 residues long. The CDR3 loop is CSVGQGVYQPQHF. The CDR3 DNA follows: TGCAGCGTGGGACAGGGGGTCTATCAGCCCCAGCATTTT.

The table lists this clone with a few counts. This rearrangement joins TRBV7-9 to TRBJ1-1, with D unresolved. The CDR3 extends over 12 amino acids. V dropped 6 bases and J dropped 5 bases, with 10 bases sitting between them. The germline CDR1 and CDR2 sequences are SEHNR and FQNEAQ (reference sequence). The DNA of the CDR3 is TGTGCCAGCAGTTCGGCTGGGACTGAAGCTTTCTTT. Its translation: CASSSAGTEAFF.

The rearrangement uses TRBV7-2 and TRBJ1-5, with D possibly being TRBD1 (5 bases). V was cut by 3 bases and J by 5 bases, with 11 bases left in between. CDR1 and CDR2 (germline): SGHTA, FQGNSA. The CDR3 runs 14 residues. CDR3 in DNA: TGTGCCAGCAGCTTTGGGGCAGGGCATCAGCCCCAGCATTTT. Its translation is CASSFGAGHQPQHF.

The V gene is TRBV28, the J gene TRBJ2-7; the match to TRBD1 covers 7 bases. The V gene's germline CDR1 is MDHEN and CDR2 SYDVKM. V lost 3 bases and J lost 3; bases outside the gene matches: 8. The CDR3 is 15 residues long. The CDR3 loop is CASSFPPTGIYEQYF. The CDR3 nucleotides read TGTGCCAGCAGTTTCCCACCGACAGGGATCTACGAGCAGTACTTC.

The CDR3 is CASSFLAGSSYEQYF. The CDR3, as DNA: TGTGCCAGCAGCTTTCTAGCGGGGAGCTCCTACGAGCAGTACTTC. The V gene is TRBV7-2, the J gene TRBJ2-7; 9 nucleotides match TRBD2. This CDR3 is 15 amino acids long. V gave up 3 bases and J gave up 0 bases; unmatched junction bases: 3. The V gene's germline CDR1 is SGHTA and CDR2 FQGNSA.

The chain couples TRBV28 to TRBJ2-3; TRBD1 aligns across 9 bases. CDR3 length: 18 residues. Per the germline V gene, CDR1 is MDHEN and CDR2 is SYDVKM. Unmatched junction bases numbered 10, after V lost 3 bases and J lost 0 bases. CDR3 in DNA: TGTGCCAGCAGTTTTTACCCACAGGGGGCTACTAGCACAGATACGCAGTATTTT. Protein: CASSFYPQGATSTDTQYF.

V is TRBV19 and J is TRBJ2-1, with 13 nucleotides matching TRBD2. Germline V lookup: CDR1 LNHDA, CDR2 SQIVND (reference sequence). J lost 8 bases, V lost 7 bases, and 8 bases had no gene match. This CDR3 has 15 amino acids. CDR3 region: CASTATSGGADEQFF. The CDR3, as DNA: TGTGCCAGTACCGCTACTAGCGGGGGGGCTGATGAGCAGTTCTTC.

This chain links TRBV7-6 with TRBJ2-6; tentatively, D is TRBD1 or TRBD2 (5 bases each). CDR1 is SGHVS, CDR2 FNYEAQ, per germline. V lost 4 bases and J lost 1, with 23 bases in between. CDR3 size: 20 residues. CDR3 DNA sequence: TGTGCCAGCAGCTCATCGCTAGGGGACGCCTCGATGTCTGGGGCCAACGTCCTGACTTTC. Translating gives CASSSSLGDASMSGANVLTF.

The chain uses TRBV7-3 and TRBJ2-7, with 7 positions matching TRBD1. Germline lookup yields CDR1 SGHTA and CDR2 FQGTGA. The J segment lost 1 base and the V segment lost 4 bases, leaving 4 bases of the junction unmatched. The CDR3 contains 14 residues. DNA of the CDR3: TGTGCCAGCAGCTCTACAGGGGAGTCCTACGAGCAGTACTTC. It specifies CASSSTGESYEQYF.

The genes are TRBV5-1 and TRBJ1-1; a weak D match, TRBD1 (5 bases). Germline V gives CDR1 SGHRS, CDR2 YFSETQ. The V and J ends lost 0 bases and 4 bases respectively, with 16 bases between them. The CDR3 totals 16 residues. For the CDR3, the DNA is TGCGCCAGCAGCTTGGCGCGGGGCCAGGCAGGCACTGAAGCTTTCTTT. Protein product: CASSLARGQAGTEAFF. Based on the CDR3 plus reference TRBV5-1 and TRBJ1-1, the full variable domain is KAGVTQTPRYLIKTRGQQVTLSCSPISGHRSVSWYQQTPGQGLQFLFEYFSETQRNKGNFPGRFSGRQFSNSRSEMNVSTLELGDSALYLCASSLARGQAGTEAFFGQGTRLTVV.

The rearrangement joins TRBV4-3 to TRBJ2-2; no definite D call. The V gene's germline CDR1 is LGHNA and CDR2 YSLEER. The germline V and J ends were trimmed by 0 bases and 6 bases, with 5 bases remaining between them. The length of the CDR3 is 13 residues. Here the CDR3 DNA reads TGCGCCAGCAGCCAAGATGGGGCCGGGGAGCTGTTTTTT. This gives the protein CASSQDGAGELFF.

The chain joins TRBV27 to TRBJ1-1; D is unresolved. Trimming took 0 bases from V and 7 from J, leaving 3 bases between them. Germline V gene data show CDR1 as MNHEY and CDR2 as SMNVEV (reference sequence). The CDR3 extends over 11 amino acids. Here the CDR3 reads CASSLSGEAFF. CDR3 nucleotides: TGTGCCAGCAGTTTATCGGGTGAAGCTTTCTTT.

The CDR3 spells CASSGGGDTQYF. In DNA form, the CDR3 reads TGTGCCAGCAGTGGAGGAGGTGATACGCAGTATTTT. The V gene is TRBV9, the J gene TRBJ2-3, with D tentatively TRBD2 (5 bases). Germline V gene sequence: CDR1 SGDLS, CDR2 YYNGEE. V was shortened by 5 bases and J by 6 bases, with 10 bases between the two germline ends. CDR3 length equals 12 residues. Combining the CDR3 with reference TRBV9 and TRBJ2-3 gives the whole variable domain DSGVTQTPKHLITATGQRVTLRCSPRSGDLSVYWYQQSLDQGLQFLIQYYNGEERAKGNILERFSAQQFPDLHSELNLSSLELGDSALYFCASSGGGDTQYFGPGTRLTVL.

The rearrangement links TRBV29-1 to TRBJ1-2, with a possible D match to TRBD1 (6 bases). CDR1 is SQVTM and CDR2 is ANQGSEA in the germline V gene. This CDR3 contains 13 residues. The V end lost 2 bases, the J end lost 4 bases, and 11 bases lay between the germline ends. The CDR3 DNA reads TGCAGCGTTGAACATCTGGACAGCTATGGCTACACCTTC. It is translated as CSVEHLDSYGYTF.